The clone carrying this T cell receptor (beta chain) occurred many times. Its cognate antigen is unknown. Using its own MiXCR run on the 5' RACE reads, TCRdb lists one record per CDR3 protein. The table shows nearly 250,000 distinct CDR3 sequences, with 5.5% to 7% occurring only once. The source of the sample is a study of identical twins. General study findings and limits: The study found weaker excess twin sharing in beta out-of-frame sequences. Insertions ran lower in abundant cord blood beta clonotypes, though not in memory repertoires. Cross-sectional statistical analysis, not tracking of the same donors, underpinned the conclusions.

These data also featured in a second study, about yellow fever vaccine responses in identical twins.

Material for sequencing was memory (CD45RO+) T cells sorted from blood. The TCR comes from a woman under 30 in good health.

The CDR3 sequence is CASSLGLAGGVVEQFF. The CDR3 nucleotides are TGTGCCAGCAGCTTAGGGCTAGCGGGAGGGGTTGTTGAGCAGTTCTTC. The chain uses TRBV11-2 and TRBJ2-1, with TRBD2 identical over 12 bases. Germline V CDR1 and CDR2: SGHAT, FQNNGV. This CDR3 contains 16 residues. Trimming cost V 1 base and J 9 bases; bases outside gene matches: 7.